This TCR beta chain was obtained from a study of blood T cell repertoires in COVID-19. Source study methods: Reference gene primer amplification gave estimated nucleated cell counts. Clones were sequenced by immunoSEQ multiplex PCR, and TCRdb holds only the in-frame ones, with some missing. The V and J calls and clone size are taken from that table; D and trimming were inferred from the DNA. Of about 57,000 clones in the sample, around 76% were seen once. The CDR3 consists of 14 residues. CDR1 and CDR2 from the germline V gene are LNHNV and YYDKDF (reference sequence). Trimming shortened V by 0 bases and J by 1 base, and 6 bases separated the two germline ends.

The genes are TRBV15 and TRBJ1-1; no definite D call. The material sequenced was peripheral blood. This TCR was sampled from a woman aged 60-75 years with acute or convalescent COVID-19. The CDR3 protein is CATSRDWQNTEAFF. The CDR3 region has the DNA TGTGCCACCAGCAGAGATTGGCAGAACACTGAAGCTTTCTTT.